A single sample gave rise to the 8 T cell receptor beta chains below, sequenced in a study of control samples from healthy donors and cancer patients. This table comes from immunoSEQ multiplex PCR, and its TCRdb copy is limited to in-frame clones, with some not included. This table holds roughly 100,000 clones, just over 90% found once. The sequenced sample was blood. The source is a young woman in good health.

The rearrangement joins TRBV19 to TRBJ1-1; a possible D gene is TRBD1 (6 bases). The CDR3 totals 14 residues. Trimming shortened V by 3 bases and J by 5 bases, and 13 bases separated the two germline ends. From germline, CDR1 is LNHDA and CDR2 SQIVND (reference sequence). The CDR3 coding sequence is TGTGCCAGTAGTATGGTAGGGGGGGAAACTGAAGCTTTCTTT. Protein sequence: CASSMVGGETEAFF.

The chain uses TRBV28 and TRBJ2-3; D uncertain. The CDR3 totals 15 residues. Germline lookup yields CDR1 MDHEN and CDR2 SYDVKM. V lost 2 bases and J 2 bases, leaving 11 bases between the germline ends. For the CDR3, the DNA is TGTGCCAGCAGTTTACAGGCTAAATACACAGATACGCAGTATTTT. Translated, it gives CASSLQAKYTDTQYF.

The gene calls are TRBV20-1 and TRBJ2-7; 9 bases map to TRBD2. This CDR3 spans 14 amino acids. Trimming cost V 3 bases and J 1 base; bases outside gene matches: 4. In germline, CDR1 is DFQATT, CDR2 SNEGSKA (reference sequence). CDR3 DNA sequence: TGCAGTGCTAGTACTAGCGGGTTTTCCTACGAGCAGTACTTC. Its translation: CSASTSGFSYEQYF.

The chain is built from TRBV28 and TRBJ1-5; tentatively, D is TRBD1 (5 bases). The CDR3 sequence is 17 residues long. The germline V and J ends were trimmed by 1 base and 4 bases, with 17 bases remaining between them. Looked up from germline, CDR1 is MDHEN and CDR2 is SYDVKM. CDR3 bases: TGTGCCAGCAGTTTATTAGGTCCGGGGACGGGAAATCAGCCCCAGCATTTT. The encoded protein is CASSLLGPGTGNQPQHF.

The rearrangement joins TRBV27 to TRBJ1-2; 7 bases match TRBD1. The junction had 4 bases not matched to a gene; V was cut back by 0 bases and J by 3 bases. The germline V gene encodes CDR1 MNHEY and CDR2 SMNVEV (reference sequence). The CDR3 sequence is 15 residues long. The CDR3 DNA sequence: TGTGCCAGCAGTTTATCGACAGGGATTGACTATGGCTACACCTTC. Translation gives CASSLSTGIDYGYTF.

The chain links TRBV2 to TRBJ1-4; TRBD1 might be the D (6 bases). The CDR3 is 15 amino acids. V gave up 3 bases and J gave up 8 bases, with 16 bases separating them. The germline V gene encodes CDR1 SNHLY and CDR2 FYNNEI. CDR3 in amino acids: CASSEGRGRGEKLFF. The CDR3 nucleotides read TGTGCCAGCAGTGAGGGACGGGGGCGCGGAGAAAAACTGTTTTTT. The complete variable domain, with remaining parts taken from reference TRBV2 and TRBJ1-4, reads EPEVTQTPSHQVTQMGQEVILRCVPISNHLYFYWYRQILGQKVEFLVSFYNNEISEKSEIFDDQFSVERPDGSNFTLKIRSTKLEDSAMYFCASSEGRGRGEKLFFGSGTQLSVL.

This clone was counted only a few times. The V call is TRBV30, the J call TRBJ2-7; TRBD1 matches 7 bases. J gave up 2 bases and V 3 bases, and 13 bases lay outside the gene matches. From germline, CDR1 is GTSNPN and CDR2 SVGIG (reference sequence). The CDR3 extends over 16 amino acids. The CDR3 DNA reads TGTGCCTGGAGCGCCGAACAGGGGAAGGCGGCCTACGAGCAGTACTTC. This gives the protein CAWSAEQGKAAYEQYF.

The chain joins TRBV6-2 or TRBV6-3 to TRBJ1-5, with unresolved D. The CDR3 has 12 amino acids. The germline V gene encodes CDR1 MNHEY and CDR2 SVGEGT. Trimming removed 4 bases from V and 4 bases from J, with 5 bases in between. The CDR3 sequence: CASSSLNQPQHF. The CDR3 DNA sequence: TGTGCCAGCAGTTCACTGAATCAGCCCCAGCATTTT.